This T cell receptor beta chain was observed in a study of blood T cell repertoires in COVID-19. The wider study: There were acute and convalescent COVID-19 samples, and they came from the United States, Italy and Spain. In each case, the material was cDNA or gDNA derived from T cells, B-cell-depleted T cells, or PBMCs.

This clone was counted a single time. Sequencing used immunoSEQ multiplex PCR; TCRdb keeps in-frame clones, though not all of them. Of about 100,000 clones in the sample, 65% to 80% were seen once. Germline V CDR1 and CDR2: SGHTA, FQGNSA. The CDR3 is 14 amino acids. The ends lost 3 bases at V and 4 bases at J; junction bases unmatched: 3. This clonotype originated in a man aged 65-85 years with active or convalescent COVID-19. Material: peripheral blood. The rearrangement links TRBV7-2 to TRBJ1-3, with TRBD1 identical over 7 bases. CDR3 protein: CASSFAGGGNTIYF. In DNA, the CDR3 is TGTGCCAGCAGCTTTGCAGGGGGAGGAAACACCATATATTTT. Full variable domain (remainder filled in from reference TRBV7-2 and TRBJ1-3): GAGVSQSPSNKVTEKGKDVELRCDPISGHTALYWYRQSLGQGLEFLIYFQGNSAPDKSGLPSDRFSAERTGGSVSTLTIQRTQQEDSAVYLCASSFAGGGNTIYFGEGSWLTVV.